These T cell receptor beta chains were read from a single sample in a study of shared clonotypes between healthy human individuals. Clones were read by immunoSEQ multiplex PCR, and TCRdb kept only the in-frame ones, dropping some. Here the sample spans roughly 500,000 clones, 90% to 96% being singletons. Sequenced material: naive CD4+ T cells sorted from blood. Receptors originate from a woman aged 25 to 45 in good health. Both conserved end residues are trimmed from each CDR3. Fields, in order: V gene, J gene, CDR3 protein.

>TRBV6-5|TRBJ2-2
ASSYPRGANTGELF
>TRBV27|TRBJ2-7
ASSLSGVSYEQY
>TRBV7-2|TRBJ1-1
ASSSGVVNTEAF
>TRBV27|TRBJ1-2
ASSSPGPLYGYT
>TRBV5-1|.
ASSLDGQGDEQY
>TRBV27|TRBJ2-7
ASSATGTYEQY
>TRBV9|TRBJ2-7
ASSVGLAARPYEQY
>TRBV5-1|TRBJ2-7
ASSPRDRDSYEQY
>TRBV6-6|TRBJ2-5
ASSYVRGRGEQY
>TRBV25-1|TRBJ1-5
ASSEGNQPQH
>TRBV29-1|TRBJ2-3
SVGTRTDTQY
>TRBV28|TRBJ1-1
ASSTTGGAYLGPF
>TRBV19|TRBJ1-2
ASSESTDLYGYT
>TRBV19|TRBJ1-1
ASSIGENTEAF
>TRBV6-1|TRBJ1-5
ASSDFNQPQH
>TRBV6-1|TRBJ2-1
ASSQATGTGNYNEQF
>TRBV5-1|TRBJ2-3
ASSLELAGVDTQY
>TRBV2|TRBJ2-7
ASGGTGGNEQY
>TRBV2|TRBJ2-5
ASSIQETQY
>TRBV30|TRBJ2-5
AGGPGIQETQY
>TRBV27|TRBJ2-7
AKGRGMAYEQY
>TRBV7-8|TRBJ2-7
ASSLAGSSSYEQY
>TRBV28|TRBJ1-2
ASSPGTEFNYGYT
>TRBV10-1|.
ASSESQGFDEQY
>TRBV5-1|TRBJ2-5
ASSGGTSQIETQY
>TRBV4-1|TRBJ1-2
ASSQDPGSGNGYT
>TRBV7-2|TRBJ1-2
ASSLEGYGYT
>TRBV2|TRBJ1-1
ASSVEGNTEAF
>TRBV28|TRBJ1-5
ASSFGGEAGQPQH
>TRBV28|TRBJ1-4
ASSPRGMGDEKLF
>TRBV28|.
ASSKGQGTYEQY
>TRBV12-5|TRBJ2-2
ASGWGRTTNTGELF
>TRBV29-1|TRBJ1-5
SAGTGGGPQH
>TRBV4-1|TRBJ2-2
ASSQDFRTGDPGNTGELF
>TRBV9|TRBJ2-2
ASSVRMNTGELF